This TCR beta chain was observed in a study of blood T cell repertoires in COVID-19. Study overall: In each case, the material was cDNA or gDNA derived from T cells, B-cell-depleted T cells, or PBMCs.

Per the study methods: Reference gene primer amplification gave estimated nucleated cell counts. TCRdb keeps only in-frame clones here, not all; method: immunoSEQ multiplex PCR. Clone size and V and J calls were adopted from that table, with D and trimming inferred from the DNA. The repertoire holds around 220,000 clones, with over 75% as singletons. The sequence came from a woman aged 40 to 50 who had recovered from COVID-19. Sequencing input: peripheral blood.

The DNA for the CDR3 is TGTGCCAGCTCACTACTAGAAACAGATACGCAGTATTTT. Translation gives CASSLLETDTQYF. The rearrangement links TRBV18 to TRBJ2-3; possible D gene TRBD2, 5 bases. V gave up 4 bases and J gave up 3 bases, with 8 bases separating them. Germline CDR1 KGHSH, CDR2 LQKENI. This CDR3 region has 13 residues.